This TCR beta chain was captured by sequencing in a study of synovial regulatory T cells in juvenile arthritis. Study-wide findings and caveats: CDR3 overlap with synovial Tregs was higher for iaTregs than other blood Tregs.

Remarks on this clone: Its antigen is currently unknown.

This table comes from immunoSEQ multiplex PCR, and its TCRdb copy is limited to in-frame clones, with some not included. The clone table shows approximately 9,800 clones, with the ten largest holding roughly 0.7%. Germline CDR1 is LNHDA and CDR2 is SQIVND (reference sequence). CDR3 size: 14 residues. DNA was not recorded. This receptor was taken from a donor younger than 30 with juvenile idiopathic arthritis. V gene TRBV19 combines with J gene TRBJ2-2; the D gene TCRdb calls, TRBD2, cannot be checked with no DNA. The sample was Treg cells from blood. As to subset: remaining (HLA-DR-negative) circulating blood Treg cells. CDR3 sequence: CASSEGMNTGELFF.